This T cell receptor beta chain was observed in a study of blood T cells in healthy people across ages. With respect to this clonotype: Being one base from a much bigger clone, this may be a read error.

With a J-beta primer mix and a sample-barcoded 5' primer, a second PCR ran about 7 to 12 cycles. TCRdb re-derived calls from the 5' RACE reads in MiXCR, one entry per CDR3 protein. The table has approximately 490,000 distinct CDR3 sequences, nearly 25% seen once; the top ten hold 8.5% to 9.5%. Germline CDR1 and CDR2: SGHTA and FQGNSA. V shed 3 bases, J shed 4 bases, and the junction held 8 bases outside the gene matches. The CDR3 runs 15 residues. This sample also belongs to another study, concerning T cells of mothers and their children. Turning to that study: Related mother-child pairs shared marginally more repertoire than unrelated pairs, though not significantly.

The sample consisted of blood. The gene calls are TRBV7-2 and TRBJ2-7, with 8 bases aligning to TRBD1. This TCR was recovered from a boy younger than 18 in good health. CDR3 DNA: TGTGCCAGCAGCTTCTCCCACAGGGGGTCATACGAGCAGTACTTC. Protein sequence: CASSFSHRGSYEQYF. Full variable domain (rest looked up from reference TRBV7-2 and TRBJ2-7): GAGVSQSPSNKVTEKGKDVELRCDPISGHTALYWYRQSLGQGLEFLIYFQGNSAPDKSGLPSDRFSAERTGGSVSTLTIQRTQQEDSAVYLCASSFSHRGSYEQYFGPGTRLTVT.